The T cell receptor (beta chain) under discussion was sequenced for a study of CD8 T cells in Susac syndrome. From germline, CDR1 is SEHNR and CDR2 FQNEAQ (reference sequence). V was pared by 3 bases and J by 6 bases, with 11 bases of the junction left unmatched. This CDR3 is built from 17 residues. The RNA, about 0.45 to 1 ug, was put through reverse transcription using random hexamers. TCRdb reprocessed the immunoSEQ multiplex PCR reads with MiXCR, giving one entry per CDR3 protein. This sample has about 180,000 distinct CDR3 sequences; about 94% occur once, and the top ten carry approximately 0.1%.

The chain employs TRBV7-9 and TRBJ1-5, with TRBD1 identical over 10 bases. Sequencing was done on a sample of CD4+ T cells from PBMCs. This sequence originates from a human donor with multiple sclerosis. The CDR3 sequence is CASSFSTGGASGQPQHF. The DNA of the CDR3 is TGTGCCAGCAGCTTTTCGACAGGGGGCGCATCCGGTCAGCCCCAGCATTTT.